The 25 T cell receptor beta chains listed next were all sequenced from one sample in a study of long-term antiretroviral therapy in people with HIV. Runs used v3.0 of the immunoSEQ assay and were done at survey level. The repertoire was sequenced with immunoSEQ multiplex PCR; TCRdb's copy has only in-frame clones and lacks some. Of about 15,000 clones detected, roughly nine tenths appear once; the ten largest clones hold approximately 8.7%. Sequences were derived from unsorted PBMCs, sampled 0.3 years after starting antiretroviral therapy. The receptors originated from a man between 60 and 75 years old with HIV.

The rearrangement uses TRBV30 and TRBJ2-3; 8 bases are shared with TRBD1. The ends lost 2 bases at V and 4 bases at J; junction bases unmatched: 11. Per the germline V gene, CDR1 is GTSNPN and CDR2 is SVGIG (reference sequence). CDR3 size: 16 residues. DNA of the CDR3: TGTGCCTGGAGTCTATTCGGACAGGGAAGCGCAGATACGCAGTATTTT. It specifies CAWSLFGQGSADTQYF.

This chain joins TRBV5-1 and TRBJ2-2; D remains ambiguous. Trimming took off 1 base at V and 3 bases at J, with 16 bases between the two ends. Germline V lookup: CDR1 SGHRS, CDR2 YFSETQ. CDR3 length equals 17 residues. This CDR3 reads CASSLWSALVDTGELFF. The CDR3 region has the DNA TGCGCCAGCAGCTTGTGGTCAGCTTTGGTGGACACCGGGGAGCTGTTTTTT.

The chain employs TRBV5-1 and TRBJ2-2; 9 positions match TRBD2. CDR1 is SGHRS, CDR2 YFSETQ, per germline. After removal of 0 bases from V and 3 bases from J, the junction contained 0 bases not matched to a gene. The CDR3 contains 15 residues. CDR3 bases: TGCGCCAGCAGCTTGGTAGCGGGGGACACCGGGGAGCTGTTTTTT. Encoded protein: CASSLVAGDTGELFF.

The CDR3 protein is CASSSVARTYPEAFF. The CDR3 DNA follows: TGTGCCAGCAGTTCCGTGGCAAGGACATACCCTGAAGCTTTCTTT. The chain couples TRBV28 to TRBJ1-1, with D maybe TRBD1 (5 bases). This CDR3 is built from 15 residues. Germline V gene data show CDR1 as MDHEN and CDR2 as SYDVKM. V was clipped by 4 bases and J by 6 bases, with 18 bases between them.

The rearrangement uses TRBV10-1 and TRBJ2-1; possibly TRBD1 for D (6 bases). Per germline, CDR1 WNHNN and CDR2 SYGVQD (reference sequence). Deletions cut 4 bases from V and 3 bases from J, with 13 bases between. The CDR3 consists of 15 residues. CDR3 sequence: CASSGQASSYNEQFF. Written as DNA, the CDR3 is TGCGCCAGCAGTGGACAGGCCTCCAGCTACAATGAGCAGTTCTTC.

The CDR3 reads CASSLVTGGPPAQYF. The CDR3 DNA sequence: TGCGCCAGCAGCTTGGTAACAGGGGGCCCCCCTGCGCAGTATTTT. This sequence joins TRBV5-1 and TRBJ2-3; 9 positions match TRBD1. Trimming took 0 bases from V and 10 from J; bases not matched to a gene: 9. Germline CDR1 and CDR2: SGHRS and YFSETQ. This CDR3 has 15 amino acids. Based on the CDR3 plus reference TRBV5-1 and TRBJ2-3, the full variable domain is KAGVTQTPRYLIKTRGQQVTLSCSPISGHRSVSWYQQTPGQGLQFLFEYFSETQRNKGNFPGRFSGRQFSNSRSEMNVSTLELGDSALYLCASSLVTGGPPAQYFGPGTRLTVL.

The rearrangement joins TRBV12-5 to TRBJ1-1; tentatively, D is TRBD1 (5 bases). CDR3 length: 12 amino acids. Trimming removed 5 bases at V and 6 bases at J, with 10 bases between. Germline V gene lookup returns CDR1 LGHNT and CDR2 FRNRAP. The CDR3 is CASGPRGSEAFF. CDR3 DNA sequence: TGTGCTAGTGGTCCGAGGGGTTCTGAAGCTTTCTTT.

V is TRBV5-6 and J is TRBJ2-3; D is undetermined. Trimming pared 1 base from V and 0 bases from J, leaving 6 bases between. CDR3 length: 14 residues. CDR1 is SGHDT, CDR2 YYEEEE, per germline. The CDR3 protein is CASSLYTSTDTQYF. CDR3 nucleotides: TGTGCCAGCAGCTTGTATACTAGCACAGATACGCAGTATTTT.

The genes are TRBV2 and TRBJ1-5; 9 bases agree with TRBD1. V trimming: 6 bases; J trimming: 1 base; junction bases outside the gene matches: 4. The germline CDR1 and CDR2 sequences are SNHLY and FYNNEI. There are 15 residues in the CDR3. This CDR3 reads CASRPGQGSNQPQHF. In nucleotides, the CDR3 is TGTGCCAGCAGACCGGGACAGGGAAGCAATCAGCCCCAGCATTTT.

The chain joins TRBV5-1 to TRBJ2-7; possibly TRBD1 for D (6 bases). The CDR3 covers 13 residues. Germline CDR1 and CDR2: SGHRS and YFSETQ. V dropped 0 bases and J dropped 4 bases, with 8 bases sitting between them. This CDR3 is CASSLDREYEQYF. In DNA form, the CDR3 reads TGCGCCAGCAGCTTGGACAGGGAGTACGAGCAGTACTTC.

V usage is TRBV28 and J usage is TRBJ2-7, with 7 bases fitting TRBD2. CDR3 length equals 13 residues. Trimming at V came to 9 bases and at J to 5 bases, leaving 10 bases not matched to a gene. CDR1 and CDR2 (germline): MDHEN, SYDVKM. The CDR3 spells CASSFGGRDEQYF. For the CDR3, the DNA is TGTGCCAGTTCCTTCGGGGGGAGGGACGAGCAGTACTTC. Together with reference TRBV28 and TRBJ2-7, the CDR3 gives the full variable domain: DVKVTQSSRYLVKRTGEKVFLECVQDMDHENMFWYRQDPGLGLRLIYFSYDVKMKEKGDIPEGYSVSREKKERFSLILESASTNQTSMYLCASSFGGRDEQYFGPGTRLTVT.

The V gene is TRBV5-6, the J gene TRBJ2-1; D is ambiguous. Germline-derived CDR1 and CDR2 are SGHDT and YYEEEE. This CDR3 has 13 residues. Trimming removed 3 bases from V and 5 bases from J, with 9 bases in between. The CDR3 bases are TGTGCCAGCAGCTACGACGCTGACAATGAGCAGTTCTTC. The encoded protein is CASSYDADNEQFF.

The chain employs TRBV1 and TRBJ1-5. TRBV1 is a known pseudogene. The CDR3 sequence is 17 residues long. Written as DNA, the CDR3 is TGCACCAGCAGCCAAGAAACGTTTCAGACTAGCAATCAGCCCCAGCATTTT. It encodes CTSSQETFQTSNQPQHF.

V is TRBV29-1 and J is TRBJ2-3; D call uncertain. CDR3 size: 12 residues. Per germline, CDR1 SQVTM and CDR2 ANQGSEA. V was pared by 4 bases and J by 0 bases, with 5 bases between. CDR3 sequence (DNA): TGCAGCGTTGCACGGAGCACAGATACGCAGTATTTT. It encodes CSVARSTDTQYF.

A single count supports this clone. The gene calls are TRBV5-4 and TRBJ2-3; perhaps TRBD2 as D (6 bases). Trimming cost V 4 bases and J 8 bases, with 20 bases left between them. CDR1 is SGHNT and CDR2 is YYREEE in the germline V gene (reference sequence). This CDR3 is 15 amino acids long. CDR3 sequence reads: CASSLPGTVYGTQYF. The CDR3 bases are TGTGCCAGCAGCCTGCCCGGGACTGTATACGGTACGCAGTATTTT.

The chain couples TRBV13 to TRBJ2-3, with D perhaps TRBD2 (6 bases). Germline lookup yields CDR1 PRHDT and CDR2 FYEKMQ (reference sequence). V shed 4 bases and J shed 2 bases, with 13 bases lying between them. This CDR3 region has 15 residues. For the CDR3, the DNA is TGTGCCAGCAGCTCTAGGCTAGCGAACACAGATACGCAGTATTTT. Amino acid sequence: CASSSRLANTDTQYF.

J is TRBJ1-4 and V is TRBV9; a weak D match, TRBD1 (5 bases). The germline gives CDR1 SGDLS, CDR2 YYNGEE. V was cut by 3 bases and J by 8 bases, with 17 bases left in between. The length of the CDR3 is 15 residues. CDR3: CASSEYGGEGEKLFF. Here the CDR3 DNA reads TGTGCCAGCAGCGAATACGGAGGGGAGGGGGAAAAACTGTTTTTT. Using reference TRBV9 and TRBJ1-4 for the parts outside the CDR3, the full variable domain is DSGVTQTPKHLITATGQRVTLRCSPRSGDLSVYWYQQSLDQGLQFLIQYYNGEERAKGNILERFSAQQFPDLHSELNLSSLELGDSALYFCASSEYGGEGEKLFFGSGTQLSVL.

The gene calls are TRBV6-1 and TRBJ2-2; tentative D call: TRBD1 (6 bases). The CDR3 is 15 residues long. CDR1 is MNHNS and CDR2 is SASEGT in the germline V gene. The V end was cut by 6 bases, the J end by 0 bases, with 11 bases between. The CDR3 bases are TGTGCCAGCAGAGACAGGAAAACGAACACCGGGGAGCTGTTTTTT. It translates to CASRDRKTNTGELFF.

This clone was seen just once. The chain recombines TRBV7-8 with TRBJ2-3; 10 positions match TRBD2. This CDR3 is 16 amino acids long. From germline, CDR1 is SGHVS and CDR2 FQNEAQ. The V and J ends lost 3 bases and 1 base, in that order; junction bases with no gene match: 4. As DNA, the CDR3 is TGTGCCAGCAGCTTGGCTAGCGGGGGACGCACAGATACGCAGTATTTT. Translated: CASSLASGGRTDTQYF.

This chain joins TRBV7-8 and TRBJ2-7; a weak D match, TRBD1 (6 bases). Trimming removed 4 bases at V and 13 bases at J, with 17 bases between. The CDR3 is made up of 12 amino acids. Germline-derived CDR1 and CDR2 are SGHVS and FQNEAQ. CDR3 nucleotides: TGTGCCAGCAGCTCCCCGGACAGACCATACTACTTC. Translation gives CASSSPDRPYYF.

This clone was counted once. The rearrangement uses TRBV5-5 and TRBJ1-2, with D possibly TRBD1 on 6 matching bases. Trimming shortened V by 5 bases and J by 0 bases, and 17 bases separated the two germline ends. The CDR3 spans 16 residues. In germline, CDR1 is SGHKS, CDR2 YYEKEE (reference sequence). The CDR3 region is CASSYDLGATNYGYTF. The CDR3 DNA reads as TGTGCCAGCAGTTATGATCTGGGGGCTACTAACTATGGCTACACCTTC.

J is TRBJ1-2 and V is TRBV10-1; no definite D call. The germline V gene encodes CDR1 WNHNN and CDR2 SYGVQD (reference sequence). The V end was cut by 4 bases, the J end by 8 bases, with 2 bases between. The CDR3 spans 9 residues. CDR3 loop: CASSVGYTF. In DNA, the CDR3 is TGCGCCAGCAGTGTGGGCTACACCTTC.

The chain combines TRBV12-5 with TRBJ2-7, with D possibly matching TRBD1 (5 bases). Per the germline V gene, CDR1 is LGHNT and CDR2 is FRNRAP. V shed 1 base and J shed 0 bases, with 16 bases lying between them. The CDR3 spans 17 residues. DNA of the CDR3: TGTGCTAGTGGTTTGGCGCCTTCAGGGATCCTCTCCTACGAGCAGTACTTC. Amino acids: CASGLAPSGILSYEQYF. Variable domain in full (rest from reference TRBV12-5 and TRBJ2-7): DARVTQTPRHKVTEMGQEVTMRCQPILGHNTVFWYRQTMMQGLELLAYFRNRAPLDDSGMPKDRFSAEMPDATLATLKIQPSEPRDSAVYFCASGLAPSGILSYEQYFGPGTRLTVT.

The rearrangement links TRBV4-3 to TRBJ2-2; 9 nucleotides align to TRBD2. V lost 4 bases and J lost 3; bases outside the gene matches: 6. CDR1 is LGHNA, CDR2 YSLEER, per germline. CDR3 length equals 16 residues. CDR3 nucleotide sequence: TGCGCCAGCAGCCCGCGGGGGGGCCTGGACACCGGGGAGCTGTTTTTT. It encodes CASSPRGGLDTGELFF.

This sequence joins TRBV7-9 and TRBJ2-7; perhaps TRBD2 as D (6 bases). The V gene's germline CDR1 is SEHNR and CDR2 FQNEAQ (reference sequence). The CDR3 runs 15 residues. V lost 5 bases and J 6 bases, leaving 20 bases between the germline ends. The CDR3 coding sequence is TGTGCCAGCAGCCCTCCTGCTGTGGAGGGGCGCGAGCAGTACTTC. It yields the protein CASSPPAVEGREQYF.